This T cell receptor beta chain appears in the sequencing data of a study of graft-versus-host responses after intestinal transplantation. Across the whole study: The recipients all started with anti-thymocyte globulin induction and then took tacrolimus and steroids for 3 to 4 years. Study-wide results and limits: The marrow of recipients harbored GvH clones, and ileum or blood showed some of them first. After transplant, early declines in HvG clones were associated with peak levels of circulating GvH clones. Graft-donor T cell macrochimerism coincided with high graft-versus-host to host-versus-graft clonal ratios in allografts.

The assay was immunoSEQ multiplex PCR, and TCRdb's table has in-frame clones only and misses some. This sample carries 73,000 or so clones, around 87% of them seen once, and the ten largest clones take around 4%. This CDR3 is built from 12 residues. Germline CDR1 and CDR2: SQVTM and ANQGSEA. The V end lost 4 bases, the J end lost 7 bases, and 13 bases lay between the germline ends. As concerns this clone: What it binds is not known.

Source: unstimulated CD8+ T cells sorted from spleen or lymph node cells, taken before transplant. The TCR sequence derives from a human donor who was the organ donor for an intestinal transplant. The chain recombines TRBV29-1 with TRBJ1-2, with a tentative D call TRBD1 (5 bases). In DNA, the CDR3 is TGCAGCGTTGGCCCACAGGAACCTGGCTACACCTTC. Protein sequence: CSVGPQEPGYTF.